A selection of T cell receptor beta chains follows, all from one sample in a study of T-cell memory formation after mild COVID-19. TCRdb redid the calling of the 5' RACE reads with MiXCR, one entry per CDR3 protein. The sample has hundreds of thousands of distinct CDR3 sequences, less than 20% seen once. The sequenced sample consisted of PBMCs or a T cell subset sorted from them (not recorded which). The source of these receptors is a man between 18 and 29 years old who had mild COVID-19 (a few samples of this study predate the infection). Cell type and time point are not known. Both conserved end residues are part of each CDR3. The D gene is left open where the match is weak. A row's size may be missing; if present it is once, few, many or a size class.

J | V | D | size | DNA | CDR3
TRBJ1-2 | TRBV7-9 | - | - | TGTGCCAGCAGCTTAGAATCCCACACCGCTAACTATGGCTACACCTTC | CASSLESHTANYGYTF
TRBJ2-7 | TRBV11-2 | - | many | TGTGCCAGCAGCTTAGCCCCGGGGACAAGCTACGAGCAGTACTTC | CASSLAPGTSYEQYF
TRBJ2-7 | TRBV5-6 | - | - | TGTGCCAGCAGCCTGACAGGTAGGAGCTCCTACGAGCAGTACTTC | CASSLTGRSSYEQYF
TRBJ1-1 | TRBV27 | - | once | TGTGCCAGCAGTTCTCGACGGAACACTGAAGCTTTCTTT | CASSSRRNTEAFF
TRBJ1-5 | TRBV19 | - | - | TGTGCCAGTAGTAACGGGGGACTTCAGCCCCAGCATTTT | CASSNGGLQPQHF
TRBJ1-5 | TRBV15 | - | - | TGTGCCACCAGCAGAGATAAGGGGTTCGGTCAGCCCCAGCATTTT | CATSRDKGFGQPQHF
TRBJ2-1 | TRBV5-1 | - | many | TGCGCCAGCAGCTTGGCGACCCAGTACAATGAGCAGTTCTTC | CASSLATQYNEQFF
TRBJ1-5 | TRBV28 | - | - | TGTGCCAGCAGTCCCCCCTTTCAGCCCCAGCATTTT | CASSPPFQPQHF
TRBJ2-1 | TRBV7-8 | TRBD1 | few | TGTGCCAGCGGATACCGGGACAGGGGACCCTACAATGAGCAGTTCTTC | CASGYRDRGPYNEQFF
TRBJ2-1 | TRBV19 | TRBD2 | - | TGTGCCAGCAGACTAGCGGGGGTGATCTACAATGAGCAGTTCTTC | CASRLAGVIYNEQFF
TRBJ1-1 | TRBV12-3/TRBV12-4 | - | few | TGTGCCAGCAGTTTGTATTTTCTGACAGAGAACACTGAAGCTTTCTTT | CASSLYFLTENTEAFF
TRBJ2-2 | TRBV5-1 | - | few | TGCGCCAGCAGCTTCCAGGGGATCACCGGGGAGCTGTTTTTT | CASSFQGITGELFF
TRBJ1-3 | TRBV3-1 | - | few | TGTGCCAGCAGCCTCCGTCTTTCTGGAAACACCATATATTTT | CASSLRLSGNTIYF
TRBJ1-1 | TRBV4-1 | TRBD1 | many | TGCGCCAGCAGGCAGGGACAGGGTTTTCGCGTGAACACTGAAGCTTTCTTT | CASRQGQGFRVNTEAFF
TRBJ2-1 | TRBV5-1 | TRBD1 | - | TGCGCCAGCAGCAGGACAGGGTTCAACAATGAGCAGTTCTTC | CASSRTGFNNEQFF
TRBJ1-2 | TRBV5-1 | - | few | TGCGCCAGCAGCTTGGAGGGAAGAAGCGGGGGTGGCTACACCTTC | CASSLEGRSGGGYTF
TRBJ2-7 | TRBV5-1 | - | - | TGCGCCAGCAGCCGTTCGGCCGGGGGCGGCCACGAGCAGTACTTC | CASSRSAGGGHEQYF
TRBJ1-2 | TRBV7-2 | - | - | TGTGCCAGCAGCTTGGGAGCGGTTTCCTATGGCTACACCTTC | CASSLGAVSYGYTF
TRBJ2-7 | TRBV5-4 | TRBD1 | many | TGTGCCAGCAGCTTGGCCCGGGACAGTCAGGTTAACGAGCAGTACTTC | CASSLARDSQVNEQYF
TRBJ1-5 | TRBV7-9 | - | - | TGTGCCAGCAGCTTGATGGGGGCAGACAATCAGCCCCAGCATTTT | CASSLMGADNQPQHF
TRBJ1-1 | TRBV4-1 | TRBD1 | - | TGCGCCAGCAGCCGGACAGGGAGTCGAACTGAAGCTTTCTTT | CASSRTGSRTEAFF
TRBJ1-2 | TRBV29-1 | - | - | TGCAGCGTTGAAACCCGGGACTCTAACTATGGCTACACCTTC | CSVETRDSNYGYTF
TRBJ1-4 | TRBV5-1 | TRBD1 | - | TGCGCCAGCAGCTTTAGCGGCGCGACAGGGACTAATGAAAAACTGTTTTTT | CASSFSGATGTNEKLFF
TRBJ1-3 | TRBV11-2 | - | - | TGTGCCAGCACCAGGGCTGGTGGAAACACCATATATTTT | CASTRAGGNTIYF
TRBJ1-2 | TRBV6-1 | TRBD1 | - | TGTGCCAGCAGCTTCCCCTCCGGGACAGGGATTAACTATGGCTACACCTTC | CASSFPSGTGINYGYTF
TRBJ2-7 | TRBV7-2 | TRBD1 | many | TGTGCCAGCAGCCGGGACAGGGCAGGCTACGAGCAGTACTTC | CASSRDRAGYEQYF
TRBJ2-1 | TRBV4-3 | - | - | TGCGCCAGCAGCCAAGAGGGCAGGGATCCCAATGAGCAGTTCTTC | CASSQEGRDPNEQFF
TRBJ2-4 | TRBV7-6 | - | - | TGTGCCAGCAGCCCGCTTAAGGGGCGGGTCACAGCAGGAGCCAAAAACATTCAGTACTTC | CASSPLKGRVTAGAKNIQYF
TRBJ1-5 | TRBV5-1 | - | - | TGCGCCAGCAGCTTGGATATCGGGTGGCAGCCCCAGCATTTT | CASSLDIGWQPQHF
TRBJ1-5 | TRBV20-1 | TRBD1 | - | TGCAGTGCTTCGTCGACAGGGAACAATCAGCCCCAGCATTTT | CSASSTGNNQPQHF
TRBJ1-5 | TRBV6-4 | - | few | TGTGCCAGCCCCAGGGATAGCAATCAGCCCCAGCATTTT | CASPRDSNQPQHF
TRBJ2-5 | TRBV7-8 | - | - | TGTGCCAGCAGCTCCAGGGTAGTGGAGACCCAGTACTTC | CASSSRVVETQYF
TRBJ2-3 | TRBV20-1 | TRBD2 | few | TGCAGTGCTAGACCCTCTAGCGGGGGGACAGATACGCAGTATTTT | CSARPSSGGTDTQYF
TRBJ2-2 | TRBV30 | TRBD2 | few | TGTGCCTGGAGTCCACTCGAAAGCGGGGGGCCCACCGGGGAGCTGTTTTTT | CAWSPLESGGPTGELFF
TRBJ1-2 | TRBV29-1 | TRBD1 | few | TGCAGCGTTGACAGGGGGGACTATGGCTACACCTTC | CSVDRGDYGYTF
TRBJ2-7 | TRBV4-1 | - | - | TGCGCCAGCAGCCAATCTTACGGAGACTACGAGCAGTACTTC | CASSQSYGDYEQYF
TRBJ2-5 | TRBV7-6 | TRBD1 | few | TGTGCCAGCAGCCCCTTAACAGGGGGAGGTGAGACCCAGTACTTC | CASSPLTGGGETQYF
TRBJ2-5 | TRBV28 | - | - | TGTGCCAGCAATCTACTGTACCAAGAGACCCAGTACTTC | CASNLLYQETQYF
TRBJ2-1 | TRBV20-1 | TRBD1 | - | TGCAGTGCTTCGCGGCGACAGGGCTCAAACTCCTACAATGAGCAGTTCTTC | CSASRRQGSNSYNEQFF
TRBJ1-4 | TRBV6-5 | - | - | TGTGCCAGCAGTTACTCGATGTTAAGGGAGGGAAAACTGTTTTTT | CASSYSMLREGKLFF
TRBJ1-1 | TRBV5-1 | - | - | TGCGCCAGCAGAAAAGACCCACGCGGGCTGAACACTGAAGCTTTCTTT | CASRKDPRGLNTEAFF
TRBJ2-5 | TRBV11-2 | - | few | TGTGCCAGCAGCCACGGCTTTAGGGAGACCCAGTACTTC | CASSHGFRETQYF
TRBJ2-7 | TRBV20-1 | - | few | TGCAGTGCCTCGTCCGGCTGGCTCCCCTACGAGCAGTACTTC | CSASSGWLPYEQYF
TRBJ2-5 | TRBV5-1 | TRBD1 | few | TGCGCCAGCACGACCTCAGGGGGCGCGGAGACCCAGTACTTC | CASTTSGGAETQYF
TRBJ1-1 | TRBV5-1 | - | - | TGCGCCAGCAGTTCTCGAGGGCGGAACACTGAAGCTTTCTTT | CASSSRGRNTEAFF
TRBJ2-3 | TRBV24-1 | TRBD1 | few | TGTGCCACCAGTGATTCTCCCGGGACAGGAAGCACAGATACGCAGTATTTT | CATSDSPGTGSTDTQYF
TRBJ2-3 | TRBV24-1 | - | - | TGTGCCACCGCAAAGGGGGCAGATACGCAGTATTTT | CATAKGADTQYF
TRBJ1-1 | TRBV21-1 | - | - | TGTGCCAGCACTACGACAGTAAAAACGTTCTGGGGCACTGAAGCTTTCTTT | CASTTTVKTFWGTEAFF
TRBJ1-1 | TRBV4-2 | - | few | TGTGCCAGCAGCCAAGAAAGTGGGGGAGGGAACACTGAAGCTTTCTTT | CASSQESGGGNTEAFF
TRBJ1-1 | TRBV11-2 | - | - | TGTGCCAGCGATGTGGCGGGGGGCGAGCAAGCTTTCTTT | CASDVAGGEQAFF
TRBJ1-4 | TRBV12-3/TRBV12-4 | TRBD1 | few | TGTGCCAGCTCCGGGACAGGGCATGAAAAACTGTTTTTT | CASSGTGHEKLFF
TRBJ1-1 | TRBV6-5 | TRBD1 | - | TGTGCCAGCAGTTACTCCCGGGACAGGGGCGGCACTGAAGCTTTCTTT | CASSYSRDRGGTEAFF